The clone carrying this T cell receptor beta chain appeared many times. TCRdb reprocessed the reads via MiXCR and lists one record per CDR3 protein. The sample gives about 490,000 distinct CDR3 sequences, 16% of which show up once; roughly a quarter is in the top ten. The CDR3 is 10 residues long. V lost 4 bases and J 4 bases, leaving 2 bases between the germline ends. Germline values: CDR1 SNHLY, CDR2 FYNNEI. The source of the sample is a study of T cell repertoires in cytomegalovirus infection. For the study at large: Signatures in public TCR beta sequences pointed to both CMV infection and matching HLA type.

This rearrangement joins TRBV2 to TRBJ2-7; the D is unclear. The sample comprised CD8+ T cells from PBMCs. The source is a human donor in good health (CMV status not recorded). Some clones in this sample may be carry-over from other donors' samples. The chain's CDR3 is CASSAYEQYF. In DNA, the CDR3 is TGTGCCAGCAGTGCGTACGAGCAGTACTTC.